This is a list of T cell receptor beta chains from one sample in a study of regulatory T cells in long-lasting Graves disease. One entry per CDR3 protein results from TCRdb running MiXCR on the multiplex PCR reads. Of roughly 350,000 distinct CDR3 sequences listed, over 15% are singletons. In addition, the sample was reused for a study of T cells in Graves' hyperthyroidism and ophthalmopathy.

This sample comprised peripheral blood mononuclear cells (PBMCs), obtained at new diagnosis, from a patient treated with antithyroid drugs. All receptors derive from a man in his forties or fifties with Graves disease. The CDR3 runs from the conserved cysteine through the conserved F or W. The D gene is left open where the match is weak. Size is omitted from some rows. Given values are once, few, many or a class for expanded clones.

size | J | D | V | DNA | CDR3
many | TRBJ2-3 | . | TRBV30 | TGTGCCTGCAAGACCGGAGATACGCAGTATTTT | CACKTGDTQYF
. | TRBJ2-7 | . | TRBV15 | TGTGCCACCAGCAGAGATGTTGCAGCTTCCTACGAGCAGTACTTC | CATSRDVAASYEQYF
many | TRBJ2-5 | TRBD2 | TRBV7-2 | TGTGCCAGCAGCTTGCAGCGGGGGGGTGAGACCCAGTACTTC | CASSLQRGGETQYF
. | TRBJ1-4 | . | TRBV10-3 | TGTGCCATCAGTGAGAGGGCAGGAGGCGTAATGGCTGAAAAACTGTTTTTT | CAISERAGGVMAEKLFF
many | TRBJ2-7 | . | TRBV28 | TGTGCCACCTTGGGGGAGTCAAGCTCCTACGAGCAGTACTTC | CATLGESSSYEQYF
. | TRBJ2-4 | TRBD1 | TRBV5-1 | TGCGCCAGCAGCCCACAGGGGTTTGCCAAAAACATTCAGTACTTC | CASSPQGFAKNIQYF
. | TRBJ2-5 | . | TRBV12-3/TRBV12-4 | TGTGCCAGCGCGCGGTGGGCGAGGGAGACCCAGTACTTC | CASARWARETQYF
many | TRBJ1-2 | . | TRBV3-1 | TGTGCCAGCAGCCTCCAGGGAGCCCATGGCTATGGCTACACCTTC | CASSLQGAHGYGYTF
once | TRBJ1-5 | . | TRBV27 | TGTGCCAGCAGTTTAACCCGGGGCCTCAATCAGCCCCAGCATTTT | CASSLTRGLNQPQHF
. | TRBJ2-1 | TRBD1 | TRBV7-2 | TGTGCCAGCAGCTTAGACAGGGGGCTTAGTGAGCAGTTCTTC | CASSLDRGLSEQFF
many | TRBJ1-5 | . | TRBV6-2/TRBV6-3 | TGTGCCAGCAGTTACCTCGCGGGGGACAATCAGCCCCAGCATTTT | CASSYLAGDNQPQHF
few | TRBJ1-1 | TRBD1 | TRBV9 | TGTGCCAGCAGCCCTTACTCCGGGACAGTGAACACTGAAGCTTTCTTT | CASSPYSGTVNTEAFF
few | TRBJ2-1 | . | TRBV6-5 | TGTGCCAGCAGTTACAAGGATAGAGGGGTACATGGGCAGTTCTTC | CASSYKDRGVHGQFF
few | TRBJ2-7 | TRBD1 | TRBV30 | TGTGCCTGGGGGGACCTGGCAGGGGGAAACTACGAGCAGTACTTC | CAWGDLAGGNYEQYF
many | TRBJ2-5 | . | TRBV6-1 | TGTGCCACCTCGCCAGGGGAGGAGACCCAGTACTTC | CATSPGEETQYF
many | TRBJ2-7 | . | TRBV7-9 | TGTGCCAGCAGTTTATCAGGGCTCGAGCAGTACTTC | CASSLSGLEQYF
many | TRBJ1-6 | . | TRBV6-5 | TGTGCCAGCAGTTACGGTTGGGGGCGCGGATCACCCCTCCACTTT | CASSYGWGRGSPLHF
many | TRBJ2-1 | TRBD2 | TRBV11-3 | TGTGCCAGCAGACGGACTAGCGGGCTTACCTACAATGAGCAGTTCTTC | CASRRTSGLTYNEQFF
. | TRBJ1-5 | . | TRBV6-2/TRBV6-3 | TGTGCCAGCAGTTACGCGGGGGCTGGCAATCAGCCCCAGCATTTT | CASSYAGAGNQPQHF
many | TRBJ1-3 | . | TRBV6-1 | TGTGCCAGCAGTCACGGGCCGACCTCTGGAAACACCATATATTTT | CASSHGPTSGNTIYF
. | TRBJ1-5 | . | TRBV28 | TGTGCCGCAGGGGCAGGGTGGGGAAATCAGCCCCAGCATTTT | CAAGAGWGNQPQHF
many | TRBJ2-5 | TRBD1 | TRBV6-1 | TGTGCCAGCAGAACAGGGGCTCGAGAGACCCAGTACTTC | CASRTGARETQYF
many | TRBJ2-5 | . | TRBV20-1 | TGCAGTGCCGCACCTTTAGCTCGAGAGACCCAGTACTTC | CSAAPLARETQYF
many | TRBJ1-1 | . | TRBV6-2/TRBV6-3 | TGTGCCAGCAGTTATAGAGGGAGTACTGAAGCTTTCTTT | CASSYRGSTEAFF
. | TRBJ2-2 | . | TRBV19 | TGTGCCAGTACATACCTACCAGGGAGAACCGGGGAGCTGTTTTTT | CASTYLPGRTGELFF
many | TRBJ2-1 | TRBD2 | TRBV7-8 | TGTGCCAGCAGCTTATTTCTAGCGGGGGGTCGAACCTACAATGAGCAGTTCTTC | CASSLFLAGGRTYNEQFF
many | TRBJ1-1 | . | TRBV27 | TGTGCCAGCAGTTTTGCGTGGAACACTGAAGCTTTCTTT | CASSFAWNTEAFF
. | TRBJ1-1 | . | TRBV29-1 | TGCAGCGTACAGGAGAACAACGGCGCTGAAGCTTTCTTT | CSVQENNGAEAFF
. | TRBJ2-1 | . | TRBV6-2/TRBV6-3 | TGTGCCAGCAGTTACGCCTCAGGGGTTCAGCAGTTCTTC | CASSYASGVQQFF